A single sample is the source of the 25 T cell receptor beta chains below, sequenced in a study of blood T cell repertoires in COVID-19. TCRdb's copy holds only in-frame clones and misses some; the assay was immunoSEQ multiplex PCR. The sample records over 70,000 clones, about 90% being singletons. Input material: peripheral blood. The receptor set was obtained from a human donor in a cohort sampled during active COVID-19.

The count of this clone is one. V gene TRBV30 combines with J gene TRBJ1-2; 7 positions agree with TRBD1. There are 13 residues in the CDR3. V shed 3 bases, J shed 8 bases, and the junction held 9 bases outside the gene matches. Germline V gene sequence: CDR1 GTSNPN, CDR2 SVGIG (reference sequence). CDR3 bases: TGTGCCTGGAGGTCGGGACAGATAAGGGGCTACACCTTC. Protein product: CAWRSGQIRGYTF.

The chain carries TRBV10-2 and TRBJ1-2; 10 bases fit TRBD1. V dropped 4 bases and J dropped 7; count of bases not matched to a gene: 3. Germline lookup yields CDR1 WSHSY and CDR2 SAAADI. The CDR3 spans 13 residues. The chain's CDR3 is CASSGQGAFGYTF. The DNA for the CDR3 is TGCGCCAGCAGTGGACAGGGGGCGTTTGGCTACACCTTC.

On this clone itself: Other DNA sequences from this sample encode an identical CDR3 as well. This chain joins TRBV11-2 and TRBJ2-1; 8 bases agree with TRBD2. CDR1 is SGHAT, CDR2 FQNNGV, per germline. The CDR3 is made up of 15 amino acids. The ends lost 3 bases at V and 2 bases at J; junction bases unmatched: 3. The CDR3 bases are TGTGCCAGCAGCTTGCTAGCGGGTCCCTACAATGAGCAGTTCTTC. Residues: CASSLLAGPYNEQFF.

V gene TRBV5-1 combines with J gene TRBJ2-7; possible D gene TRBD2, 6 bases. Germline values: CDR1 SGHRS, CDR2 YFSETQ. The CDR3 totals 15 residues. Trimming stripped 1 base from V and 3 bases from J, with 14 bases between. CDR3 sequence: CASSLSTGGIYEQYF. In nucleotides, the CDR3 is TGCGCCAGCAGCTTGTCGACCGGGGGTATCTACGAGCAGTACTTC.

The CDR3 DNA reads TGTGCCAGCAGCGTAGCCCCTAGCACCGGGGAGCTGTTTTTT. Amino acids: CASSVAPSTGELFF. This chain links TRBV9 with TRBJ2-2; D not certain. V was cut by 0 bases and J by 4 bases, with 7 bases left in between. This CDR3 spans 14 amino acids. Germline CDR1 reads SGDLS; CDR2 reads YYNGEE.

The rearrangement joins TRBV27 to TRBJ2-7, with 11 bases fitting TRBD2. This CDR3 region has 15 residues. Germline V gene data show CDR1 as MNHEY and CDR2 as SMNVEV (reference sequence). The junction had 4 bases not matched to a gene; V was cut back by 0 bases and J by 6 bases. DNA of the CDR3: TGTGCCAGCAGTTTATCACTAGCGGGAGTGCTCGAGCAGTACTTC. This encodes CASSLSLAGVLEQYF.

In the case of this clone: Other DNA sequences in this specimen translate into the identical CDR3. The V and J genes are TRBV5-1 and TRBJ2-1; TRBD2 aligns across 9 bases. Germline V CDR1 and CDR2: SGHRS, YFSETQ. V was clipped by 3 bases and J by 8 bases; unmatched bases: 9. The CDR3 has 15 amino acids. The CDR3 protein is CASSSGLAEGDEQFF. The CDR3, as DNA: TGCGCCAGCAGCTCGGGACTAGCAGAAGGCGATGAGCAGTTCTTC.

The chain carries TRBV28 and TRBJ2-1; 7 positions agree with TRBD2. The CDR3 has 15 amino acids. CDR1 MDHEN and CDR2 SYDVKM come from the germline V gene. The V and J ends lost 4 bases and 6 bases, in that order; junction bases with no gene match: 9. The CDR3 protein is CASSWRGSGINEQFF. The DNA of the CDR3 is TGTGCCAGCAGTTGGAGGGGCAGCGGGATCAATGAGCAGTTCTTC.

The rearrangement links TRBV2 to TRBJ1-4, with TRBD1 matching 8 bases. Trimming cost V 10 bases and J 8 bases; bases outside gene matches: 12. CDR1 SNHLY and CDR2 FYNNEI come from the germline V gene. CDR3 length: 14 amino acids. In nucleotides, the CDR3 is TGTGCCACCTCAGGCCAGGGGGCGGGAGAAAAACTGTTTTTT. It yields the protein CATSGQGAGEKLFF.

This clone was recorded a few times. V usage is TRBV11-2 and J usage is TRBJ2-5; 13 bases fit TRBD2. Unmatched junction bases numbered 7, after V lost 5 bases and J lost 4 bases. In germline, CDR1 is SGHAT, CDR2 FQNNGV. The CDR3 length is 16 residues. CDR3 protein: CASSVLAGGLLETQYF. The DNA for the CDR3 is TGTGCCAGCAGCGTACTAGCGGGAGGGCTCTTAGAGACCCAGTACTTC.

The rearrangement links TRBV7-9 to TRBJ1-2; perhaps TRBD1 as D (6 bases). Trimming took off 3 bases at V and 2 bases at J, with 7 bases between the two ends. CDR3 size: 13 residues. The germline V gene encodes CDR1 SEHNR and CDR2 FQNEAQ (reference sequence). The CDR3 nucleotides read TGTGCCAGCAGCTTTGGACAGAACTATGGCTACACCTTC. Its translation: CASSFGQNYGYTF.

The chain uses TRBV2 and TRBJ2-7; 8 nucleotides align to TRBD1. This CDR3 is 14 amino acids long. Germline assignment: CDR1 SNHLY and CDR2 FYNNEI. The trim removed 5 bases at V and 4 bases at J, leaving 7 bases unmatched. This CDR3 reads CASSKGQEIYEQYF. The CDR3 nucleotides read TGTGCCAGCAGTAAGGGACAGGAGATTTACGAGCAGTACTTC.

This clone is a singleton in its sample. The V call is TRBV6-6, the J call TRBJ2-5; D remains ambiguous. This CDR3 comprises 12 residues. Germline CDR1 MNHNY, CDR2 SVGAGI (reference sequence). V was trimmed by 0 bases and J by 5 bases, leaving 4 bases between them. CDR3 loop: CASSYSRETQYF. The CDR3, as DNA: TGTGCCAGCAGTTACTCGAGGGAGACCCAGTACTTC.

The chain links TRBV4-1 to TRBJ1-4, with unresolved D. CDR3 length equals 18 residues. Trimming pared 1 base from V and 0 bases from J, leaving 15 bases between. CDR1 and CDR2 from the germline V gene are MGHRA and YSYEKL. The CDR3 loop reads CASSQGAGFRATNEKLFF. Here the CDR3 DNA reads TGCGCCAGCAGCCAAGGAGCGGGGTTCCGTGCAACTAATGAAAAACTGTTTTTT.

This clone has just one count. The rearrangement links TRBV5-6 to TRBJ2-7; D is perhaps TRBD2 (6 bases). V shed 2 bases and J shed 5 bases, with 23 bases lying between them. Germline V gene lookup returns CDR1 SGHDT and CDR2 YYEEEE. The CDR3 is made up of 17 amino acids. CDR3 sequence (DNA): TGTGCCAGCAGCTTTCGGCCGGAGCGGGCCGCCCCCAACGAGCAGTACTTC. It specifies CASSFRPERAAPNEQYF.

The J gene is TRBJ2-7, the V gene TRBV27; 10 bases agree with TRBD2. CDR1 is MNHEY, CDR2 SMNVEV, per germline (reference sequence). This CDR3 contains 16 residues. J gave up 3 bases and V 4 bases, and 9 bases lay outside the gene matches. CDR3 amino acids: CASSSPGAGGFYEQYF. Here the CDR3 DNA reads TGTGCCAGCAGTTCCCCGGGAGCGGGGGGGTTCTACGAGCAGTACTTC.

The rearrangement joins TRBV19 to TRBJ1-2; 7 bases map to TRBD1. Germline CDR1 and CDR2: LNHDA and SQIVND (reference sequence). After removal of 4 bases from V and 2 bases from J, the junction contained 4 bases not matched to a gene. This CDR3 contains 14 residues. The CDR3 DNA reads TGTGCCAGTAGTACAGGGACAGTGAACTATGGCTACACCTTC. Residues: CASSTGTVNYGYTF.

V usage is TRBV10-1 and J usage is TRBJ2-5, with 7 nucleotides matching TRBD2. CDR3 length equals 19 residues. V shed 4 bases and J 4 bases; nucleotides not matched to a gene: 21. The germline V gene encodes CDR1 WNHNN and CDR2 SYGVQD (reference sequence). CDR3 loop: CASSGGRFGAGAARETQYF. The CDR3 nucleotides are TGCGCCAGCAGTGGAGGCCGCTTCGGGGCGGGAGCGGCGCGAGAGACCCAGTACTTC.

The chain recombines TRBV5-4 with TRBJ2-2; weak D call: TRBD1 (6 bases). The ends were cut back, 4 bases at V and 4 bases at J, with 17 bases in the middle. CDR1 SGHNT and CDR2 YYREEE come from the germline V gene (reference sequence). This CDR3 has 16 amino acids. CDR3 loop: CASSVDRSAGTGELFF. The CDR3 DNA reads TGTGCCAGCAGCGTTGACAGGTCTGCGGGCACCGGGGAGCTGTTTTTT. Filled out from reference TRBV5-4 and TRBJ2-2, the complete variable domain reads ETGVTQSPTHLIKTRGQQVTLRCSSQSGHNTVSWYQQALGQGPQFIFQYYREEENGRGNFPPRFSGLQFPNYSSELNVNALELDDSALYLCASSVDRSAGTGELFFGEGSRLTVL.

CDR3 in DNA: TGTGCCAGCAGCCCTCTACAGGGAAGGACGGATTCACCCCTCCACTTT. It yields the protein CASSPLQGRTDSPLHF. This chain joins TRBV7-8 and TRBJ1-6, with a possible D match to TRBD1 (6 bases). Trimming removed 5 bases at V and 8 bases at J, with 19 bases between. Germline V gene sequence: CDR1 SGHVS, CDR2 FQNEAQ. This CDR3 contains 16 residues. Filled out from reference TRBV7-8 and TRBJ1-6, the complete variable domain reads GAGVSQSPRYKVAKRGQDVALRCDPISGHVSLFWYQQALGQGPEFLTYFQNEAQLDKSGLPSDRFFAERPEGSVSTLKIQRTQQEDSAVYLCASSPLQGRTDSPLHFGNGTRLTVT.

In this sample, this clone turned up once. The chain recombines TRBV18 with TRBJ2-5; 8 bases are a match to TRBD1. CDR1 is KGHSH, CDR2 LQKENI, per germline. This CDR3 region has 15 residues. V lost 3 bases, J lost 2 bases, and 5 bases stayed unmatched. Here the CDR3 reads CASSPQGARQETQYF. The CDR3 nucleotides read TGTGCCAGCTCACCTCAGGGGGCTCGGCAAGAGACCCAGTACTTC.

The CDR3 spells CAISEPPRNEQFF. DNA for the CDR3: TGTGCCATCAGTGAGCCACCGCGGAATGAGCAGTTCTTC. This rearrangement joins TRBV10-3 to TRBJ2-1; D not certain. V was shortened by 2 bases and J by 7 bases, with 9 bases between the two germline ends. CDR3 length equals 13 residues. Germline assignment: CDR1 ENHRY and CDR2 SYGVKD.

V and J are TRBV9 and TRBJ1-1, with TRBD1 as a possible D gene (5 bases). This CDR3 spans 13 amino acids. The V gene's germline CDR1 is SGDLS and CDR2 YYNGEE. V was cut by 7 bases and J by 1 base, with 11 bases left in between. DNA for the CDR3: TGTGCCAGCCAGGGTCTTTCGAACACTGAAGCTTTCTTT. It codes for CASQGLSNTEAFF.

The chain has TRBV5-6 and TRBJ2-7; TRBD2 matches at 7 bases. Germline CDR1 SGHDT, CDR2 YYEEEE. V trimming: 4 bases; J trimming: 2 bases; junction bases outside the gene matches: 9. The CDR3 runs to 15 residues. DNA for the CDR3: TGTGCCAGCAGCCCATTATCTAGCGGCACCTACGAGCAGTACTTC. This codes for CASSPLSSGTYEQYF.

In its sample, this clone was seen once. The CDR3 sequence is CASSPQTGGAGWTEAFF. Written as DNA, the CDR3 is TGTGCCAGCTCACCCCAAACAGGGGGCGCGGGGTGGACTGAAGCTTTCTTT. The V and J genes are TRBV18 and TRBJ1-1; TRBD1 agrees at 9 bases. This CDR3 is 17 amino acids long. V lost 3 bases to trimming and J lost 5 bases; unmatched junction nucleotides: 13. Germline CDR1 KGHSH, CDR2 LQKENI.